The clone carrying this TCR beta chain has at least ten counts. Its antigen remains unidentified. The data are from a study of identical twins. MiXCR, applied by TCRdb to the 5' RACE reads, yields one record per CDR3 protein. The sample lists roughly 720,000 distinct CDR3 sequences, 18% occurring once. Broader study findings: Because invariant MAIT and iNKT cells could be present, zero-insertion analyses could be partly confounded.

These data were also reused for a study on T cells expressing NK-cell markers. From that paper: Sorted CD3+CD56-NKG2C+, CD3+CD56+NKG2C- and CD3+CD56+NKG2C+ T cells were the source of the TCR beta repertoires. Seven of the eight sequenced donors were HCMV-seropositive; one was seronegative.

The sequenced sample was PBMCs. This TCR was recovered from a woman aged 18 to 35 in good health.

CDR3 in DNA: TGTGCCTCCAGTGGGGGGCTTAATGAGCAGTTCTTC. Amino acid sequence: CASSGGLNEQFF. J is TRBJ2-1 and V is TRBV12-3 or TRBV12-4; D possibly uses TRBD1 or TRBD2 (6 bases each). This CDR3 spans 12 amino acids. V gave up 11 bases and J gave up 7 bases, with 15 bases separating them.